This TCR beta chain was observed in a study of shared clonotypes between healthy human individuals. Whole-study results and caveats: Clonotypes not shared had lower generation probabilities than those common to all four donors. Memory subsets generally showed lower estimated richness than naive subsets.

As for this clone: Its antigen remains unknown. Different DNA sequences within this sample yield the same CDR3.

Authors' methods: ImmunoSEQ yielded junction-only sequences lacking quality scores, so filtering differed. Data came from immunoSEQ multiplex PCR; TCRdb stores just in-frame clones and leaves some out. The D gene and trimming were derived from the DNA, and the V and J assignments and clone size from that table. This repertoire shows about 820,000 clones, more than 85% found once; its top ten account for less than 25%. CD45RO-negative cells were positively selected for CCR7, leaving out terminally differentiated effector memory CD45RA+ cells. Sequencing was carried out using naive CD8+ T cells sorted from blood. The receptor's source is a man aged 25 to 45 in good health.

CDR3 sequence reads: CASSWGETQYF. CDR3 bases: TGTGCCAGCAGTTGGGGAGAGACCCAGTACTTC. The chain is built from TRBV27 and TRBJ2-5; D unclear. Germline V gives CDR1 MNHEY, CDR2 SMNVEV (reference sequence). CDR3 size: 11 residues. Deletions cut 4 bases from V and 4 bases from J, with 4 bases between.